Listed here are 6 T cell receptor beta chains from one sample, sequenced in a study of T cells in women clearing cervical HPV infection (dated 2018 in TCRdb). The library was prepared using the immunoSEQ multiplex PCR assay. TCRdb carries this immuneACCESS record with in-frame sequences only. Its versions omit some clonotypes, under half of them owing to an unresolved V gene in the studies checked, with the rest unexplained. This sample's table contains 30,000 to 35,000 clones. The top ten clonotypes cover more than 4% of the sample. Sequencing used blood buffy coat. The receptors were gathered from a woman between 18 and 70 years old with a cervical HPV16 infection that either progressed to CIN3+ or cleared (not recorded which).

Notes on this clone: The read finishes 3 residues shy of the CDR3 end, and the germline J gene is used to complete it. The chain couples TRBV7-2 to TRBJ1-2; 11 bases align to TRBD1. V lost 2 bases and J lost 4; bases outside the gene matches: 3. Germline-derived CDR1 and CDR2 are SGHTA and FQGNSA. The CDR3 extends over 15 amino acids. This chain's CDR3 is CASSLPGQGVYGYTF. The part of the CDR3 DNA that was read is TGTGCCAGCAGCTTACCGGGACAGGGGGTCTATGGC.

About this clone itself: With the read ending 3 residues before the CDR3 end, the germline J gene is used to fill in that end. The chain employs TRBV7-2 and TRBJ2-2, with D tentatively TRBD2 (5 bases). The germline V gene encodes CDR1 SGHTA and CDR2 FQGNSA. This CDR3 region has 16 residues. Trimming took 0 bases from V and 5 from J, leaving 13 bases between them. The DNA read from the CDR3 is TGTGCCAGCAGCTTAGCGCCTACTAGTGGGACCGGGGAG. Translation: CASSLAPTSGTGE. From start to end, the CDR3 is CASSLAPTSGTGELFF.

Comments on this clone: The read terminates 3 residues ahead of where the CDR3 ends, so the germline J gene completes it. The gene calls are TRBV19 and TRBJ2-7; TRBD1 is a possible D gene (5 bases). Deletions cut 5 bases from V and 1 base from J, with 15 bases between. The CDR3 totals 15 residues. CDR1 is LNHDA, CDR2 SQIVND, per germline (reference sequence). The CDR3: CASSGTGRTSYEQYF. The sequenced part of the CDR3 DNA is TGTGCCAGTAGTGGAACAGGCCGTACTTCCTACGAG.

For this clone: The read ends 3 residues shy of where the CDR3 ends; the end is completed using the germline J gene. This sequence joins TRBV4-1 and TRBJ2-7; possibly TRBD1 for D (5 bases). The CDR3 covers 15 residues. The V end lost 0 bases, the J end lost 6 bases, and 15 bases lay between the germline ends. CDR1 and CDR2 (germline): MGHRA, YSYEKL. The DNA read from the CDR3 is TGCGCCAGCAGCCAAGACCTCATAACCAGGGCCGAG. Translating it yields CASSQDLITRAE. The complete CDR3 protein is CASSQDLITRAEQYF.

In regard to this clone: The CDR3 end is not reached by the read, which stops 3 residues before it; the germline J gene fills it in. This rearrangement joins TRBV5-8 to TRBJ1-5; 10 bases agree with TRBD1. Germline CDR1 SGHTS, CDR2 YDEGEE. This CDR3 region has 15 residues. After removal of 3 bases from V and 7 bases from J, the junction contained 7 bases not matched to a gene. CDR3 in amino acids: CASSYSGQGRQPQHF. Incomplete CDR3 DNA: TGTGCCAGCAGCTACTCGGGACAGGGGCGCCAGCCC.

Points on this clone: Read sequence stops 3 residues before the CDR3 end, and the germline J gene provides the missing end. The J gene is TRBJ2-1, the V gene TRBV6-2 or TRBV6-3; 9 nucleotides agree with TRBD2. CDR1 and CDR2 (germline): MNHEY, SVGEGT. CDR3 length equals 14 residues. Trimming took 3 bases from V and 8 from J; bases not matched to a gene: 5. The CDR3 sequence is CASSYGAGGHEQFF. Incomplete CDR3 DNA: TGTGCCAGCAGTTATGGGGCGGGGGGGCATGAG.